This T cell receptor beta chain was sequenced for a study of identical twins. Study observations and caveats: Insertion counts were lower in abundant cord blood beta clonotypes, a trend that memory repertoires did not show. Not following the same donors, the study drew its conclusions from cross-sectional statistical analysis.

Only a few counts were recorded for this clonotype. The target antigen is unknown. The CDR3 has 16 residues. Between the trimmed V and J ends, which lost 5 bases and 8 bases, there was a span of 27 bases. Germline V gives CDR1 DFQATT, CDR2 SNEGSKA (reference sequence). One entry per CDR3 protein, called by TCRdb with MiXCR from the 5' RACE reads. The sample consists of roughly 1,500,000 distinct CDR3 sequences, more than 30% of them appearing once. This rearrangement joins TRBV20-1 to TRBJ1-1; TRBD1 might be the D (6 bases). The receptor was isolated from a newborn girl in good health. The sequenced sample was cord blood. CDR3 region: CSASRLGGGRSGEAFF. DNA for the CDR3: TGCAGTGCTTCCCGCCTAGGGGGGGGCCGGAGCGGGGAAGCTTTCTTT.